Below, 15 T cell receptor beta chains from the same sample are listed, as sequenced in a study of molecular identifiers for immune sequencing clone quantification. MiXCR was run by TCRdb on the PCR reads, yielding one entry per CDR3 protein. The table lists approximately 90,000 distinct CDR3 sequences, around 24% of them singletons. The sequenced material came from naive CD8+ T cells from blood, with Jurkat cell RNA spiked in. Documented subset: FACS-sorted CD8+CD4-CCR7+CD45RA+ naive T cells. All receptors come from a human donor in good health. Some libraries in this study had Jurkat cell RNA spiked in.

Regarding this clonotype: The CDR3 does not close with the conserved phenylalanine or tryptophan, likely indicating a read error. This chain joins TRBV7-2 and TRBJ2-5; D not resolved. CDR3 length: 13 residues. Per the germline V gene, CDR1 is SGHTA and CDR2 is FQGNSA. The CDR3 DNA reads as TGTGCCAGCAGCTTAGAGCTCCAAGAGCCCCAGTACCTC. This sequence encodes CASSLELQEPQYL.

This rearrangement joins TRBV19 to TRBJ2-1, with 8 bases identical to TRBD2. Trimming at V came to 5 bases and at J to 4 bases, leaving 16 bases not matched to a gene. Germline V gives CDR1 LNHDA, CDR2 SQIVND (reference sequence). The CDR3 extends over 18 amino acids. The CDR3, as DNA: TGTGCCAGTAGTCCCCAGTCGGGTGGCGGGGGGTCATACAATGAGCAGTTCTTC. It encodes CASSPQSGGGGSYNEQFF.

The chain recombines TRBV27 with TRBJ2-1; D may match TRBD1 or TRBD2 (5 bases each). The CDR3 length is 13 residues. The germline CDR1 and CDR2 sequences are MNHEY and SMNVEV (reference sequence). V was pared by 8 bases and J by 2 bases, with 10 bases between. CDR3 sequence (DNA): TGTGCCAGCGGGACGGGACCCTACAATGAGCAGTTCTTC. Its protein is CASGTGPYNEQFF.

This clonotype showed up many times. The chain combines TRBV5-1 with TRBJ2-7; D may match TRBD1 or TRBD2 (5 bases each). The CDR3 is 15 amino acids. V was cut by 4 bases and J by 2 bases, with 16 bases left in between. CDR1 is SGHRS and CDR2 is YFSETQ in the germline V gene. CDR3 sequence reads: CASSVPGRPTYEQYF. The CDR3 coding sequence is TGCGCCAGCAGCGTACCGGGACGGCCAACCTACGAGCAGTACTTC.

This clonotype appeared a few times. The V call is TRBV5-4, the J call TRBJ2-3, with 7 bases lining up with TRBD2. Germline loops: CDR1 SGHNT, CDR2 YYREEE (reference sequence). The CDR3 consists of 18 residues. Germline trimming cut 1 base from V and 3 bases from J; bases unmatched to any gene: 14. CDR3 residues: CASSLRVWGEGRTDTQYF. Here the CDR3 DNA reads TGTGCCAGCAGCTTGAGGGTTTGGGGGGAGGGCCGTACAGATACGCAGTATTTT. The variable domain in full, completed from reference TRBV5-4 and TRBJ2-3, reads ETGVTQSPTHLIKTRGQQVTLRCSSQSGHNTVSWYQQALGQGPQFIFQYYREEENGRGNFPPRFSGLQFPNYSSELNVNALELDDSALYLCASSLRVWGEGRTDTQYFGPGTRLTVL.

This clonotype was observed a few times. This chain connects TRBV28 to TRBJ2-1; 9 bases fit TRBD2. This CDR3 has 15 amino acids. CDR1 is MDHEN, CDR2 SYDVKM, per germline. V trimming: 5 bases; J trimming: 5 bases; junction bases outside the gene matches: 7. DNA of the CDR3: TGTGCCAGCAGTCTGAGACTAGCGGCTAACAATGAGCAGTTCTTC. It yields the protein CASSLRLAANNEQFF.

Worth noting for this clonotype: Being one base from a much bigger clone, this may be a read error. This chain joins TRBV20-1 and TRBJ2-4, with 14 bases fitting TRBD2. The CDR3 runs to 15 residues. In germline, CDR1 is DFQATT, CDR2 SNEGSKA (reference sequence). The V segment lost 3 bases and the J segment 12 bases; nucleotides outside the gene matches: 10. CDR3 in amino acids: CSARETSGRAIAQYF. In DNA, the CDR3 is TGCAGTGCTAGGGAGACTAGCGGGAGGGCGATTGCTCAGTACTTC.

As regards this clonotype: This may arise from a read error, as a much more abundant clone is one base away. The chain joins TRBV27 to TRBJ1-2, with D possibly being TRBD1 (5 bases). Germline loops: CDR1 MNHEY, CDR2 SMNVEV (reference sequence). This CDR3 region has 13 residues. The DNA of the CDR3 is TGTGCCAGCAGTTTTGACAGCAACTATGGCTTCACCTTC. It encodes CASSFDSNYGFTF.

This clonotype was seen ten or more times. The V gene is TRBV5-1, the J gene TRBJ1-1; 7 bases match TRBD1. Germline-derived CDR1 and CDR2 are SGHRS and YFSETQ. The CDR3 extends over 14 amino acids. With V trimmed by 4 bases and J by 4 bases, 7 bases remained unmatched. The CDR3 bases are TGCGCCAGCAGCCACGGAGGGGGCCCCACTGAAGCTTTCTTT. The encoded protein is CASSHGGGPTEAFF. Full variable domain (missing parts from reference TRBV5-1 and TRBJ1-1): KAGVTQTPRYLIKTRGQQVTLSCSPISGHRSVSWYQQTPGQGLQFLFEYFSETQRNKGNFPGRFSGRQFSNSRSEMNVSTLELGDSALYLCASSHGGGPTEAFFGQGTRLTVV.

As for this clonotype: This may be a read error: a much more frequent sequence differs by one nucleotide. CDR3 sequence (DNA): TGTGCCTGCAGCGTAGGCGGGGTGAATTTGGATACGCAGTATTTT. Its protein product is CACSVGGVNLDTQYF. This rearrangement joins TRBV9 to TRBJ2-3, with D possibly matching TRBD2 (6 bases). The V gene's germline CDR1 is SGDLS and CDR2 YYNGEE. CDR3 size: 15 residues.

A remark on this clonotype: Being one base from a much bigger clone, this may be a read error. The rearrangement links TRBV7-9 to TRBJ2-7; 10 nucleotides align to TRBD1. The germline V gene has CDR1 SEHNR and CDR2 FQNEAQ (reference sequence). The CDR3 is 15 amino acids. V was clipped by 2 bases and J by 5 bases; unmatched bases: 6. This CDR3 reads CASSLMGQGTNEQYF. In DNA, the CDR3 is TGTGCCAGCAGCTTAATGGGACAGGGGACGAACGAGCAGTACTTC.

This clonotype has only a few counts. The chain couples TRBV7-8 to TRBJ1-5; weak D call: TRBD1 (6 bases). The CDR3 is made up of 13 amino acids. Germline assignment: CDR1 SGHVS and CDR2 FQNEAQ. V was clipped by 5 bases and J by 6 bases, with 11 bases between them. CDR3 DNA sequence: TGTGCCAGCAGCGTTCCAGGGGCTCAGCCCCAGCATTTT. This gives the protein CASSVPGAQPQHF.

Of note for this clonotype: A clone one base away is much larger, so this may be a read error. The chain has TRBV4-1 and TRBJ1-6; 7 bases map to TRBD1. In germline, CDR1 is MGHRA, CDR2 YSYEKL. The length of the CDR3 is 18 residues. This CDR3 is CASSPTPTGATYNPPLHF. The CDR3, as DNA: TGCGCCAGCAGCCCGACACCAACAGGGGCAACCTATAATCCACCCCTCCACTTT.

V is TRBV28 and J is TRBJ1-2; no definite D call. The CDR3 is 14 amino acids. The germline CDR1 and CDR2 sequences are MDHEN and SYDVKM. The V gene lost 5 bases and the J gene lost 4 bases, with 14 bases spanning the gap. The CDR3 nucleotides read TGTGCCAGCAGTCCTCAGGAGTTCCTCTATGGCTACACCTTC. Translation: CASSPQEFLYGYTF.

This clonotype has more than one count but fewer than ten. J is TRBJ2-7 and V is TRBV29-1, with D possibly matching TRBD2 (7 bases). V lost 3 bases and J 3 bases, leaving 18 bases between the germline ends. CDR3 size: 15 residues. CDR1 is SQVTM and CDR2 is ANQGSEA in the germline V gene. Here the CDR3 reads CSVEELGGGDYEQYF. The CDR3 coding sequence is TGCAGCGTTGAGGAACTAGGAGGGGGGGACTACGAGCAGTACTTC.